This T cell receptor beta chain was sequenced in a study of blood T cells in healthy people across ages (dated by TCRdb to 2014 to 2015). General notes on the study: In model experiments, template switching captured roughly one uniquely barcoded TCR beta cDNA molecule for every two T cells. Using deep sequencing normalized with unique cDNA molecular identifiers, the study measured how TCR beta repertoire diversity changes with age. The donors were divided into four age groups: young (average approximately 17 years), middle-aged (around 37), aged (62) and long-lived (roughly 88). To avoid experimental bias, donors of different ages were distributed randomly across sequencing lanes. The study analyzed two additional independent replicas of 1 million unique cDNA reads from the same blood draw for two donors, one aged 18 to 29 and one aged 80 or older.

Overall results and qualifications from the work: Because the CMV infection status of the donors was unknown, age-related changes in expanded clonotypes may potentially have been confounded. A strong correlation was found between observed TCR beta diversity and the percentage of naive T cells measured by flow cytometry. The long-lived group showed more naive CD4+ T cells, fewer expanded clones and increased TCR diversity than the aged group, suggesting age selection. Since profiling was done on bulk unsorted PBMCs, naive and antigen-experienced compartments could not be conclusively compared. Observed TCR beta diversity per million T cells fell roughly linearly with age, and a significant reduction was already apparent by age roughly 40. Estimates of total diversity based on one million sequenced T cells were considered lower bounds and underestimates.

About this clonotype itself: Its specific antigen is unknown. Per-base quality was not reported, and no clone a single base away is much larger than it.

The CDR3 numbers 12 residues from cysteine through phenylalanine. CDR3 DNA is the only sequence kept; it has 36 bases, read in frame from the first base. The V end loses 4 bases and the J end loses 2 bases, and a stretch of 7 bases separates them. The germline V gene gives CDR1 as SQVTM and CDR2 as ANQGSEA. Library method: 5' RACE. TCRdb names Illumina HiSeq 2500 as the instrument used. A second PCR of about 6 to 11 cycles was performed with a sample-barcoded 5' primer and a J-beta primer mix. Each TCR beta cDNA molecule received a unique molecular identifier from a template-switch 5' adaptor carrying 12 random nucleotides. Each sample yielded at least 2.5 million CDR3-containing paired-end reads. All of the RNA was converted into first-strand cDNA using the Mint cDNA synthesis kit, with a TRBC-specific oligonucleotide serving as the primer. Following uracil-DNA glycosylase treatment, all cDNA underwent a first 18-cycle PCR with the universal primers M1SS and BC2_uni_R. Processing in the source paper ran as follows. Normalization of each sample was performed by random selection of 1 million high-quality reads, each carrying a distinct molecular identifier. Reads with shared molecular identifiers were discarded instead of being binned into consensus sequences. CDR3 identification, clonotype clustering and error correction used MiTCR with a Q25 quality threshold and the strictest error-elimination algorithm. A nonparametric unseen species model with Euler transformation was used to estimate lower-bound total TCR beta diversity. In-frame beta chains were kept once TCRdb had trimmed the public reads at Q25 with fastp and called clones with MiXCR. When rows share a CDR3 protein, they turn into one entry using the most common DNA and genes. The V and J calls, along with clone size, are taken from TCRdb and not from the paper's own processing. The sample table lists roughly 1.5 million distinct CDR3 sequences, 35% to 45% of them with a count of one. The top ten constitute about 4% of the sample.

Donors were a few dozen systemically healthy Caucasian individuals from Russia aged 6 to 90 years. About 9.1 milliliters of peripheral blood were collected from each donor into EDTA-treated Vacutainer tubes. Ficoll-Paque density-gradient centrifugation was used to isolate PBMCs, with at least 7 million obtained per sample. Total RNA was extracted from PBMCs with Trizol reagent, with at least 6 micrograms obtained per sample. For every donor, flow cytometry on a PBMC aliquot measured the percentage of naive CD45RAhigh/CD27high T cells. The receptor was derived from a woman aged 18-29 years in good health. The sequenced sample was blood. The chain links TRBV29-1 with TRBJ2-3; the D gene lacks a confident call. This receptor carries the CDR3 CSVATFTDTQYF. The nucleotide sequence reads TGCAGCGTTGCCACTTTCACAGATACGCAGTATTTT.